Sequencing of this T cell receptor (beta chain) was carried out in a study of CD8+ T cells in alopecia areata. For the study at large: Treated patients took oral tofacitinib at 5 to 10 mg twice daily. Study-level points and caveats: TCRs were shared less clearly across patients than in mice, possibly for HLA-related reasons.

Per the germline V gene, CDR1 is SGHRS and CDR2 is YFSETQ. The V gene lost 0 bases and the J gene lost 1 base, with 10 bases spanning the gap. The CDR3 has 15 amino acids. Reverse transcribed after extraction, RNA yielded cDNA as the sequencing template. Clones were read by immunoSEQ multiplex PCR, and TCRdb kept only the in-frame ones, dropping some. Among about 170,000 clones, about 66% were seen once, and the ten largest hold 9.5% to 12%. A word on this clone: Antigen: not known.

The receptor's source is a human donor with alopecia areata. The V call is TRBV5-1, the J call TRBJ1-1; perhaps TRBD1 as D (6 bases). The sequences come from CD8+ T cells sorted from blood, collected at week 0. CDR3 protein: CASSLAVRGNTEAFF. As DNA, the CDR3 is TGCGCCAGCAGCTTGGCGGTCAGGGGGAACACTGAAGCTTTCTTT.